These T cell receptor beta chains were read from a single sample in a study of cytomegalovirus exposure and HLA in healthy donors. Clones were sequenced by immunoSEQ multiplex PCR, and TCRdb holds only the in-frame ones, with some missing. The profile shows tens of thousands of clones, approximately 81% of them singletons. Source material: PBMCs. These receptors originate from a man aged 45-60 years in good health and CMV-seronegative. Both conserved end residues are part of each CDR3. D genes are given only for firm matches. Size is omitted from some rows. Given values are once, few, many or a class for expanded clones.

>TRBV4-2|TRBD1|NA|TRBJ2-1
TGTGCCAGCAGCCAAGGGACAGGGTCCTCGAGCTCCTACAATGAGCAGTTCTTC
CASSQGTGSSSSYNEQFF
>TRBV9|NA|few|TRBJ2-1
TGTGCCAGCAATACCGGGAGTTTTTACAATGAGCAGTTCTTC
CASNTGSFYNEQFF
>TRBV19|NA|NA|TRBJ2-1
TGTGCCAGTAGTCACCCCCTGGTCGGGGTTAATGAGCAGTTCTTC
CASSHPLVGVNEQFF
>TRBV18|TRBD1|NA|TRBJ1-1
TGTGCCAGCTCACTAGGACAGGGGAACACTGAAGCTTTCTTT
CASSLGQGNTEAFF
>TRBV27|NA|NA|TRBJ2-2
TGTGCCAGCAGTTTATTGGGCGCTAACACCGGGGAGCTGTTTTTT
CASSLLGANTGELFF
>TRBV28|TRBD1|NA|TRBJ1-2
TGTGCCAGCAGTTTGCCGACCGGGACAGGGGATACCAACTATGGCTACACCTTC
CASSLPTGTGDTNYGYTF
>TRBV11-2|NA|NA|TRBJ1-4
TGTGCCAGCAGCTTAGGCCGGGGATTATCGCATACTAATGAAAAACTGTTTTTT
CASSLGRGLSHTNEKLFF
>TRBV5-1|TRBD2|NA|TRBJ2-5
TGCGCCAGCAGCTTGGTACTAGCGGGGCAAGAGACCCAGTACTTC
CASSLVLAGQETQYF
>TRBV5-6|TRBD1|NA|TRBJ2-3
TGTGCCAGCAGCTCACCTGGGACAGGAATCATCACAGATACGCAGTATTTT
CASSSPGTGIITDTQYF
>TRBV4-3|TRBD1|NA|TRBJ1-2
TGCGCCAGCAGCCAAGGAGGTGGGGACAGCGGGGGTGGCTACACCTTC
CASSQGGGDSGGGYTF
>TRBV29-1|TRBD1|NA|TRBJ2-1
TGCAGCGTTGTGGGGACAGGGTCGGGGTTCTCCTACAATGAGCAGTTCTTC
CSVVGTGSGFSYNEQFF
>TRBV5-5|NA|NA|TRBJ2-7
TGTGCCAGCAGCTCTTACTCAGGAATCCCCTACGAGCAGTACTTC
CASSSYSGIPYEQYF
>TRBV18|TRBD1|NA|TRBJ2-7
TGTGCCAGCTCACCCACGACAGGGGACAACGAGCAGTACTTC
CASSPTTGDNEQYF
>TRBV4-3|TRBD1|once|TRBJ1-1
TGCGCCAGCAGCCAAGCAGGGGGCGGAGGCACTGAAGCTTTCTTT
CASSQAGGGGTEAFF
>TRBV7-9|TRBD1|NA|TRBJ1-6
TGTGCCAGCAGCTCCACCAGGGGGACAGGGTCACCCCTCCACTTT
CASSSTRGTGSPLHF
>TRBV28|NA|once|TRBJ1-5
TGTGCCAGCAGTTCCCTGGGGGCTCAGCAGCCCCAGCATTTT
CASSSLGAQQPQHF
>TRBV29-1|NA|NA|TRBJ2-7
TGCAGCGTTGAGTTTTCGAGCGGCCACTACGAGCAGTACTTC
CSVEFSSGHYEQYF
>TRBV5-1|NA|NA|TRBJ2-5
TGCGCCAGCGCGGGGACGGACGGGGAGACCCAGTACTTC
CASAGTDGETQYF
>TRBV7-2|NA|NA|TRBJ2-7
TGTGCCAGCAGGGGGGCGGGCTCCTACGAGCAGTACTTC
CASRGAGSYEQYF
>TRBV5-4|TRBD1|NA|TRBJ2-7
TGTGCCAGCAGCGGGACAGGGATCGAGCAGTACTTC
CASSGTGIEQYF
>TRBV7-9|NA|once|TRBJ2-5
TGTGCCAGCAGCAGACACGGGGGGCTGGAGACCCAGTACTTC
CASSRHGGLETQYF
>TRBV11-1|TRBD2|once|TRBJ2-1
TGTGCCAGCAGCTTAGGGCGGTGGGAGCGGGAAGAGCAGTTCTTC
CASSLGRWEREEQFF
>TRBV27|NA|few|TRBJ2-1
TGTGCCAGCAGTATGACTGGCTACTACAATGAGCAGTTCTTC
CASSMTGYYNEQFF
>TRBV5-1|NA|NA|TRBJ2-3
TGCGCCAGCAGCTTGAGAGGCCCGACAGGATCAGATACGCAGTATTTT
CASSLRGPTGSDTQYF
>TRBV9|TRBD2|NA|TRBJ2-1
TGTGCCAGCAGCACGGGACTAGCGGGGGGGTTTGGCAATGAGCAGTTCTTC
CASSTGLAGGFGNEQFF
>TRBV30|NA|NA|TRBJ2-3
TGTGCCTGGACTGACAGAAACACAGATACGCAGTATTTT
CAWTDRNTDTQYF
>TRBV14|NA|NA|TRBJ1-1
TGTGCCAGCAGCCCCCGTTGGAACACTGAAGCTTTCTTT
CASSPRWNTEAFF
>TRBV9|NA|NA|TRBJ1-1
TGTGCCAGCAGCGTAGAGCAGGGCTCTGAAGCTTTCTTT
CASSVEQGSEAFF
>TRBV5-1|TRBD1|NA|TRBJ2-7
TGCGCCAGCAGCTTCGGGACAGGGGTTAGCGAGCAGTACTTC
CASSFGTGVSEQYF
>TRBV27|NA|once|TRBJ2-2
TGTGCCAGCAGTCTCGAGGGGGCCCTGGTGGGACTTAACACCGGGGAGCTGTTTTTT
CASSLEGALVGLNTGELFF
>TRBV19|TRBD1|NA|TRBJ2-6
TGTGCCAGTGGACAGGGCACTTTGGCTGGGGCCAACGTCCTGACTTTC
CASGQGTLAGANVLTF
>TRBV9|TRBD1|once|TRBJ1-1
TGTGCCAGCAGCGTTGGTGGAGGACAGGGGGCCACTGAAGCTTTCTTT
CASSVGGGQGATEAFF
>TRBV6-5|NA|few|TRBJ1-1
TGTGCCAGCAGTCAAACACAGTCAATGAACACTGAAGCTTTCTTT
CASSQTQSMNTEAFF
>TRBV4-1|NA|NA|TRBJ2-2
TGCGCCAGCAGCCAAGGGGCACAGCCCAACACCGGGGAGCTGTTTTTT
CASSQGAQPNTGELFF
>TRBV27|TRBD1|NA|TRBJ2-7
TGTGCCAGCAGGCGGTCTCGGGACAGCTCCTACGAGCAGTACTTC
CASRRSRDSSYEQYF
>TRBV2|NA|NA|TRBJ2-1
TGTGCCAGCAGTGGATGGGAGAGGCATGAGCAGTTCTTC
CASSGWERHEQFF
>TRBV7-6|NA|NA|TRBJ1-4
TGTGCCAGCAGCTTACTTCCCGCAGGCGGGTTTTCGGTGCCGTCAACTAATGAAAAACTGTTTTTT
CASSLLPAGGFSVPSTNEKLFF
>TRBV4-3|TRBD1|NA|TRBJ2-5
TGCGCCAGCAGCCAAGACGGGACAGGGGAACAGACCCAGTACTTC
CASSQDGTGEQTQYF
>TRBV7-7|NA|few|TRBJ2-5
TGTGCTAGCAGCTTAGGCGGCCCAGAGACCCAGTACTTC
CASSLGGPETQYF
>TRBV7-9|NA|once|TRBJ2-5
TGTGCCAGCAGCCAACTAGTCGGTGGGGAGACCCAGTACTTC
CASSQLVGGETQYF
>TRBV28|NA|NA|TRBJ1-2
TGTGCCATCCCAATCACCCGCCAGGGTGACTATGGCTACACCTTC
CAIPITRQGDYGYTF
>TRBV28|NA|NA|TRBJ2-1
TGTGCCAGCAGTCCCCTGGAAACAAAAGGGGCTAGCGCCCTCTACAATGAGCAGTTCTTC
CASSPLETKGASALYNEQFF
>TRBV6-5|NA|NA|TRBJ1-2
TGTGCCAGCAGGGCCGGAGGAGCTAACTATGGCTACACCTTC
CASRAGGANYGYTF
>TRBV19|NA|few|TRBJ2-5
TGTGCCAGTAGTATCCGGGAGACCCAGTACTTC
CASSIRETQYF
>TRBV4-2|NA|NA|TRBJ2-3
TGTGCCAGCAGCCGCCCGGGATTGAGATCTGATACGCAGTATTTT
CASSRPGLRSDTQYF
>TRBV30|NA|once|TRBJ2-6
TGTGCCTGGAGTGTAGGGGGTTGGGCCAACGTCCTGACTTTC
CAWSVGGWANVLTF
>TRBV4-1|NA|once|TRBJ2-2
TGCGCCAGCAGCCAAGCTGGCGGGGGCCACACCGGGGAGCTGTTTTTT
CASSQAGGGHTGELFF
>TRBV2|NA|NA|TRBJ2-7
TGTGCCAGCAGTGAGGCACCTTTTTCCTACGAGCAGTACTTC
CASSEAPFSYEQYF
>TRBV6-5|TRBD1|NA|TRBJ2-7
TGTGCCAGCAGTTACGGGGACAGCAACGAGCAGTACTTC
CASSYGDSNEQYF
>TRBV5-6|TRBD1|NA|TRBJ1-6
TGTGCCAGCAGCTCCGGACAGGGGGCCCCCCGATTCTTT
CASSSGQGAPRFF
>TRBV9|NA|once|TRBJ1-3
TGTGCCAGCAGCGCGGGCCCGGCGGGGGGAAACACCATATATTTT
CASSAGPAGGNTIYF
>TRBV21-1|NA|NA|TRBJ2-7
TGTGCCAGCAGCTCTACGGGAGGCAGGTTCTACGAGCAGTACTTC
CASSSTGGRFYEQYF